This passage covers 32 T cell receptor beta chains from one sample sequenced in a study of T-cell memory formation after mild COVID-19. MiXCR, applied by TCRdb to the 5' RACE reads, yields one record per CDR3 protein. Here the sample spans over 450,000 distinct CDR3 sequences, roughly 22% being singletons. Sequences were obtained from PBMCs or a T cell subset sorted from them (not recorded which). These receptors all stem from an adult woman who had mild COVID-19 (a few samples of this study predate the infection). Cell type and time point are not known.

The rearrangement uses TRBV7-2 and TRBJ1-4, with D unclear. The CDR3 has 11 amino acids. Per germline, CDR1 SGHTA and CDR2 FQGNSA. V was pared by 1 base and J by 13 bases, with 7 bases between. The CDR3 nucleotides read TGTGCCAGCAGCTTAGGGTTGTCACTGTTTTTT. Amino acids: CASSLGLSLFF.

This clonotype showed up just a few times. The J gene is TRBJ2-1, the V gene TRBV6-1; 7 nucleotides agree with TRBD2. CDR3 size: 13 residues. CDR1 is MNHNS, CDR2 SASEGT, per germline. Trimming cost V 8 bases and J 1 base; bases outside gene matches: 2. CDR3 sequence reads: CASQRGSYNEQFF. The DNA for the CDR3 is TGTGCCAGCCAGCGGGGATCCTACAATGAGCAGTTCTTC.

There are a few counts of this clonotype. The CDR3 DNA reads TGCAGCGCCCTGAGGGGGGTGGCAACTAATGAAAAACTGTTTTTT. It specifies CSALRGVATNEKLFF. The V and J genes are TRBV20-1 and TRBJ1-4; possible D gene TRBD1, 6 bases. The CDR3 length is 15 residues. Per the germline V gene, CDR1 is DFQATT and CDR2 is SNEGSKA (reference sequence).

The chain joins TRBV4-1 to TRBJ2-3; D remains ambiguous. Germline loops: CDR1 MGHRA, CDR2 YSYEKL. Between the trimmed V and J ends, which lost 3 bases and 2 bases, there was a span of 18 bases. This CDR3 region has 17 residues. The CDR3 spells CASSQEPPRFHTDTQYF. CDR3 coding DNA: TGCGCCAGCAGCCAGGAACCTCCTCGCTTCCACACAGATACGCAGTATTTT.

The rearrangement uses TRBV2 and TRBJ1-1; D is uncertain. The CDR3 contains 14 residues. Germline CDR1 and CDR2: SNHLY and FYNNEI. Trimming pared 7 bases from V and 3 bases from J, leaving 15 bases between. The CDR3 region is CASTLGLLDTEAFF. DNA of the CDR3: TGTGCCAGCACCTTAGGGTTACTGGACACTGAAGCTTTCTTT.

This clonotype turned up a few times. This chain uses TRBV6-5 with TRBJ2-5, with D perhaps TRBD1 (5 bases). In germline, CDR1 is MNHEY, CDR2 SVGAGI. V was trimmed by 0 bases and J by 5 bases, leaving 16 bases between them. CDR3 size: 16 residues. CDR3 in DNA: TGTGCCAGCAGTTACTCACCCTCGGTGAAGGGGGAGACCCAGTACTTC. This translates into CASSYSPSVKGETQYF.

This clonotype was detected many times. The chain employs TRBV12-3 or TRBV12-4 and TRBJ2-1; D unclear. Deletions cut 4 bases from V and 7 bases from J, with 8 bases between. CDR3 length equals 12 residues. DNA for the CDR3: TGTGCCAGCAGTTACAGTAGAAATGAGCAGTTCTTC. Translation: CASSYSRNEQFF.

The CDR3 DNA reads TGCGCCAGCAGCCAAGCTTCCCCTGGGGGGAGATGGTTCAATGAGCAGTTCTTC. Translated, it gives CASSQASPGGRWFNEQFF. The rearrangement uses TRBV4-3 and TRBJ2-1, with D maybe TRBD2 (6 bases). CDR3 length: 18 residues. The germline CDR1 and CDR2 sequences are LGHNA and YSLEER. V was clipped by 1 base and J by 6 bases, with 22 bases between them.

This chain uses TRBV23-1 with TRBJ2-5; either TRBD1 or TRBD2 may supply D (6 bases each). TRBV23-1 belongs to the ORF category, with a function that is uncertain. This CDR3 region has 14 residues. Trimming took off 1 base at V and 5 bases at J, with 11 bases between the two ends. The CDR3 spells CASSQWGAWETQYF. DNA of the CDR3: TGCGCCAGCAGTCAATGGGGGGCTTGGGAGACCCAGTACTTC.

This clonotype has a handful of counts. The V gene is TRBV3-1, the J gene TRBJ1-2; no definite D call. Germline CDR1 LGHDT, CDR2 YNNKEL (reference sequence). V lost 1 base and J 0 bases, leaving 15 bases between the germline ends. The CDR3 consists of 17 residues. This CDR3 reads CASSQGGRLIANYGYTF. As DNA, the CDR3 is TGTGCCAGCAGCCAAGGAGGGCGGTTAATAGCTAACTATGGCTACACCTTC.

The J gene is TRBJ2-3, the V gene TRBV24-1; 7 bases are a match to TRBD1. V shed 3 bases and J 0 bases; nucleotides not matched to a gene: 8. In germline, CDR1 is KGHDR, CDR2 SFDVKD. The CDR3 spans 17 residues. CDR3 nucleotides: TGTGCCACCAGTGATCCGGGACAGTGGCATAGCACAGATACGCAGTATTTT. As protein: CATSDPGQWHSTDTQYF.

This clonotype was counted between two and nine times. The genes are TRBV5-1 and TRBJ2-7; 7 nucleotides match TRBD1. The CDR3 totals 14 residues. Trimming cost V 0 bases and J 6 bases; bases outside gene matches: 6. Germline CDR1 reads SGHRS; CDR2 reads YFSETQ. The CDR3 is CASSLAAGGPEQYF. For the CDR3, the DNA is TGCGCCAGCAGCTTGGCGGCAGGGGGTCCCGAGCAGTACTTC.

V is TRBV7-2 and J is TRBJ2-7; D gene unclear. The CDR3 has 15 amino acids. The V gene lost 0 bases and the J gene lost 3 bases, with 12 bases spanning the gap. Looked up from germline, CDR1 is SGHTA and CDR2 is FQGNSA. The CDR3 loop is CASSLAQVTGYEQYF. The CDR3 DNA reads as TGTGCCAGCAGCTTAGCCCAGGTAACGGGCTACGAGCAGTACTTC.

This chain joins TRBV7-2 and TRBJ2-1; either TRBD1 or TRBD2 may fit D (5 bases each). This CDR3 has 15 amino acids. The germline V and J ends were trimmed by 0 bases and 6 bases, with 12 bases remaining between them. Looked up from germline, CDR1 is SGHTA and CDR2 is FQGNSA. For the CDR3, the DNA is TGTGCCAGCAGCTTAGCGTTCACAGGAGGCAATGAGCAGTTCTTC. It is translated as CASSLAFTGGNEQFF. The whole variable domain, filled in from reference TRBV7-2 and TRBJ2-1, reads GAGVSQSPSNKVTEKGKDVELRCDPISGHTALYWYRQSLGQGLEFLIYFQGNSAPDKSGLPSDRFSAERTGGSVSTLTIQRTQQEDSAVYLCASSLAFTGGNEQFFGPGTRLTVL.

The chain recombines TRBV7-2 with TRBJ1-2; maybe TRBD1 (5 bases). The CDR3 runs 12 residues. The germline V and J ends were trimmed by 3 bases and 6 bases, with 8 bases remaining between them. Germline V gene lookup returns CDR1 SGHTA and CDR2 FQGNSA. The CDR3 coding sequence is TGTGCCAGCAGCTTCCCAGGGAATGGCTACACCTTC. This sequence encodes CASSFPGNGYTF.

This clonotype turned up a few times. The J gene is TRBJ2-5, the V gene TRBV20-1, with 12 bases matching TRBD1. V trimming: 6 bases; J trimming: 4 bases; junction bases outside the gene matches: 15. The CDR3 is 17 residues long. CDR1 is DFQATT and CDR2 is SNEGSKA in the germline V gene (reference sequence). The CDR3 loop reads CSARSWGQGAVGETQYF. The CDR3 DNA follows: TGCAGTGCCCGTTCGTGGGGACAGGGGGCAGTTGGAGAGACCCAGTACTTC.

This clonotype has just a few counts. The J gene is TRBJ1-3, the V gene TRBV7-9; D unclear. From germline, CDR1 is SEHNR and CDR2 FQNEAQ (reference sequence). V shed 5 bases and J shed 0 bases, with 20 bases lying between them. CDR3 length: 18 amino acids. The CDR3 DNA reads as TGTGCCAGCAGCCGTACCAGGCAAGGGATGGGCTCTGGAAACACCATATATTTT. Translation gives CASSRTRQGMGSGNTIYF.

This rearrangement joins TRBV5-3 to TRBJ2-3, with D possibly TRBD1 on 6 matching bases. TRBV5-3 is designated an ORF whose function remains uncertain. There are 16 residues in the CDR3. V lost 2 bases and J 2 bases, leaving 15 bases between the germline ends. The CDR3 DNA is TGTGCCAGAAGCTTCTGGACAGATCAGGACACAGATACGCAGTATTTT. As protein: CARSFWTDQDTDTQYF.

CDR3 sequence reads: CASSFSRLLTMDTEAFF. The CDR3 DNA follows: TGTGCCAGCAGTTTCTCGCGGCTCCTCACTATGGACACTGAAGCTTTCTTT. The chain is built from TRBV12-3 or TRBV12-4 and TRBJ1-1; no definite D call. This CDR3 spans 17 amino acids. Trimming removed 3 bases at V and 3 bases at J, with 20 bases between.

In its sample, this clonotype was seen a few times. This chain links TRBV6-5 with TRBJ2-5; weak D call: TRBD2 (6 bases). The CDR3 has 16 amino acids. The V end was cut by 0 bases, the J end by 4 bases, with 15 bases between. Germline V lookup: CDR1 MNHEY, CDR2 SVGAGI. In DNA, the CDR3 is TGTGCCAGCAGTTACTCGGGCCGCGGGATCCGAGAGACCCAGTACTTC. It encodes CASSYSGRGIRETQYF.

The V gene is TRBV7-9, the J gene TRBJ2-4, with TRBD1 identical over 10 bases. Trimming took 2 bases from V and 9 from J; bases not matched to a gene: 4. Germline V CDR1 and CDR2: SEHNR, FQNEAQ (reference sequence). The CDR3 consists of 14 residues. CDR3 sequence: CASSLRQGASIQYF. The CDR3 region has the DNA TGTGCCAGCAGCTTACGACAGGGGGCTAGCATTCAGTACTTC.

J is TRBJ1-3 and V is TRBV11-3, with unresolved D. The CDR3 runs to 17 residues. The V end was cut by 5 bases, the J end by 2 bases, with 19 bases between. Germline CDR1 reads SGHNT; CDR2 reads YENEEA. CDR3 residues: CASSRRRGSSTGNTIYF. DNA of the CDR3: TGTGCCAGCAGCCGGCGGCGGGGTAGCTCGACTGGAAACACCATATATTTT.

The CDR3 loop is CATRGTGGGETQYF. Written as DNA, the CDR3 is TGTGCCACCAGAGGAACAGGGGGCGGTGAGACCCAGTACTTC. The rearrangement uses TRBV15 and TRBJ2-5; the match to TRBD1 covers 9 bases. V was pared by 6 bases and J by 5 bases, with 7 bases of the junction left unmatched. Germline CDR1 is LNHNV and CDR2 is YYDKDF (reference sequence). The CDR3 runs 14 residues.

This clonotype came up many times. The V call is TRBV5-1, the J call TRBJ2-5, with 8 nucleotides matching TRBD1. The CDR3 loop spans 15 amino acids. From germline, CDR1 is SGHRS and CDR2 YFSETQ. The ends lost 1 base at V and 3 bases at J; junction bases unmatched: 5. The CDR3 reads CASSLSGGAEETQYF. CDR3 sequence (DNA): TGCGCCAGCAGCTTGTCAGGGGGCGCGGAAGAGACCCAGTACTTC.

The CDR3 DNA is TGTGCCAGCAGCCCACGACTACCCACAGATACGCAGTATTTT. Its protein is CASSPRLPTDTQYF. The chain is built from TRBV14 and TRBJ2-3, with a weak D call TRBD2 (5 bases). Germline CDR1 SGHDN, CDR2 FVKESK. The CDR3 is 14 amino acids. V gave up 4 bases and J gave up 2 bases, with 10 bases separating them.

The CDR3 is CASSYGHTGDGYTF. Written as DNA, the CDR3 is TGTGCCAGCAGTTACGGTCACACCGGGGATGGCTACACCTTC. V gene TRBV6-6 combines with J gene TRBJ1-2; D is ambiguous. Germline-derived CDR1 and CDR2 are MNHNY and SVGAGI (reference sequence). CDR3 length: 14 residues. V lost 2 bases, J lost 6 bases, and 13 bases lay in between.

This sequence joins TRBV7-2 and TRBJ2-1; 12 nucleotides match TRBD2. This CDR3 is 20 amino acids long. J lost 8 bases, V lost 3 bases, and 20 bases had no gene match. CDR1 and CDR2 from the germline V gene are SGHTA and FQGNSA. The CDR3 sequence is CASSLNRGASGRGGVDEQFF. In DNA form, the CDR3 reads TGTGCCAGCAGCTTGAATCGCGGGGCTAGCGGGAGGGGAGGGGTTGATGAGCAGTTCTTC.

The chain employs TRBV7-3 and TRBJ2-4; D is perhaps TRBD2 (6 bases). Germline V gene lookup returns CDR1 SGHTA and CDR2 FQGTGA. This CDR3 contains 13 residues. Trimming stripped 4 bases from V and 8 bases from J, with 12 bases between. The CDR3 spells CASSYDGEDIQYF. DNA of the CDR3: TGTGCCAGCAGCTACGATGGGGAGGACATTCAGTACTTC.

This chain uses TRBV29-1 with TRBJ1-2; D uncertain. The V and J ends lost 4 bases and 2 bases respectively, with 8 bases between them. The CDR3 totals 12 residues. Germline lookup yields CDR1 SQVTM and CDR2 ANQGSEA. CDR3 DNA: TGCAGCGTTGTGCTGGGAAACTATGGCTACACCTTC. Translation: CSVVLGNYGYTF.

The rearrangement joins TRBV6-2 or TRBV6-3 to TRBJ2-7, with 7 nucleotides matching TRBD1. V lost 6 bases and J lost 4; bases outside the gene matches: 9. The CDR3 has 14 amino acids. Germline V gives CDR1 MNHEY, CDR2 SVGEGT. The CDR3 region has the DNA TGTGCCAGCAGCGACCGTCGGGACAGTTACGAGCAGTACTTC. Translating gives CASSDRRDSYEQYF.

This clonotype was observed a handful of times. The genes are TRBV6-5 and TRBJ2-7; D not certain. Between the trimmed V and J ends, which lost 2 bases and 2 bases, there was a span of 10 bases. This CDR3 is built from 14 residues. CDR1 is MNHEY and CDR2 is SVGAGI in the germline V gene. As DNA, the CDR3 is TGTGCCAGCAGTTACGCGCGGAGTACCTACGAGCAGTACTTC. It codes for CASSYARSTYEQYF.

This clonotype was recorded a few times. This sequence joins TRBV15 and TRBJ1-3; possible D gene TRBD1, 5 bases. Germline assignment: CDR1 LNHNV and CDR2 YYDKDF (reference sequence). The CDR3 length is 16 residues. V lost 5 bases and J 0 bases, leaving 14 bases between the germline ends. The CDR3 is CATSSTDVYSGNTIYF. The CDR3 nucleotides are TGTGCCACCAGCTCGACAGACGTTTACTCTGGAAACACCATATATTTT. Complete variable domain (other parts from reference TRBV15 and TRBJ1-3): DAMVIQNPRYQVTQFGKPVTLSCSQTLNHNVMYWYQQKSSQAPKLLFHYYDKDFNNEADTPDNFQSRRPNTSFCFLDIRSPGLGDTAMYLCATSSTDVYSGNTIYFGEGSWLTVV.